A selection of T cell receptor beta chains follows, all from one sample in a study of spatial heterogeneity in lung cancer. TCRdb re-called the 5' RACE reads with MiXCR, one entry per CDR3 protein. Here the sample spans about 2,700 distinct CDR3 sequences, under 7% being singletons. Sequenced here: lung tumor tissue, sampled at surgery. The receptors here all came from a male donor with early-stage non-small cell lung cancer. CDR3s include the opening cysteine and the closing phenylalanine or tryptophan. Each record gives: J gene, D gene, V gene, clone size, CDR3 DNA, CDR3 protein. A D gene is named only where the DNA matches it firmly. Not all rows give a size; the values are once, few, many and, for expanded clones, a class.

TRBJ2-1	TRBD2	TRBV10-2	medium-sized	TGCGCCAGCAGTGCCGGGACTAGCGTCAATGAGCAGTTCTTC	CASSAGTSVNEQFF
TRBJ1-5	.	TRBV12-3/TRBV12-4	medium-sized	TGTGCCAGCAGTTTGTCCCCACTAGGGCGGCGTAGCAATCAGCCCCAGCATTTT	CASSLSPLGRRSNQPQHF
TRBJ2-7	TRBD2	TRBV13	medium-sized	TGTGCCAGCAGCCGGGGAGGGGGACTAGCGGACGCCTACGAGCAGTACTTC	CASSRGGGLADAYEQYF
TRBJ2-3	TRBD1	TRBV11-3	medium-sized	TGTGCCAGCAGTTCAGGGGGCGCAGATACGCAGTATTTT	CASSSGGADTQYF
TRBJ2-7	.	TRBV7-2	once	TGTGCCAGCAGCTTAAAAGGGGCTCATACCTACGAGCAGTACTTC	CASSLKGAHTYEQYF
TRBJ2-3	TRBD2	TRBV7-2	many	TGTGCCAGCAGCTTAGGGACTAGCGGGCAAGCGCAGTATTTT	CASSLGTSGQAQYF
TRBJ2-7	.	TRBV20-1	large	TGCAGTGCAATAGACAGAGCCTACGAGCAGTACTTC	CSAIDRAYEQYF
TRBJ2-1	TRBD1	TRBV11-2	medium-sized	TGTGCCAGCAGCCCCAATTCCCGGGACAGAGAGCAGTTCTTC	CASSPNSRDREQFF
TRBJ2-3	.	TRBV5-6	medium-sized	TGTGCCAGCAGCTTGAGGGGGGGACAGCGGTCAGATACGCAGTATTTT	CASSLRGGQRSDTQYF
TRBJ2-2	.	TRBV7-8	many	TGTGCCAGCAGCTTTAGGGGAGCGGCAAACACCGGGGAGCTGTTTTTT	CASSFRGAANTGELFF
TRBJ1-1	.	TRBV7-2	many	TGTGCCAGCAGCTTTAAGGGAGCCGGAACTGAAGCTTTCTTT	CASSFKGAGTEAFF
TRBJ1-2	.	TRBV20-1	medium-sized	TGCAGTGCTACTACAGGGAGTTCTGATGGCTACACCTTC	CSATTGSSDGYTF
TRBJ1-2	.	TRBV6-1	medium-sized	TGTGCCAATAACAGGGATGGGTTTGATGGCTACACCTTC	CANNRDGFDGYTF
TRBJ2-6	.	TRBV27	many	TGTGCCAGCAGTTCGACAGCCAGCTCTGGGGCCAACGTCCTGACTTTC	CASSSTASSGANVLTF
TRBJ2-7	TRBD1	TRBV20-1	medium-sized	TGCAGTGCTGGCTACAGGGGGCGAGGCTTCAACGAGCAGTACTTC	CSAGYRGRGFNEQYF
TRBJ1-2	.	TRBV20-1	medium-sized	TGCAGTTCTACAGGGTCGGGTCGCGGCTACACCTTC	CSSTGSGRGYTF
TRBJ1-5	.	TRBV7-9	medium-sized	TGTGCCAGCAGCTTCTCGGGGGGTGGCAATCAGCCCCAGCATTTT	CASSFSGGGNQPQHF
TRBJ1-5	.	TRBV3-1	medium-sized	TGTGCCAGCAGCCAAACCCGGGATCAGCCCCAGCATTTT	CASSQTRDQPQHF
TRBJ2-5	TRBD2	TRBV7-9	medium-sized	TGTGCCAGCAGCTTAGCCGGGTCTAGCGGGACTCAAGAGACCCAGTACTTC	CASSLAGSSGTQETQYF
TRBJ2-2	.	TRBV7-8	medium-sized	TGTGCCAGCGAGAATTTGGTCCTGCCGACTAAAACGAACACCGGGGAGCTGTTTTTT	CASENLVLPTKTNTGELFF
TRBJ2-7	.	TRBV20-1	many	TGCAGTGCGAGAGGATCCCCGAATACCTACGAGCAGTACTTC	CSARGSPNTYEQYF
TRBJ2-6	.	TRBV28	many	TGTGCCGCACGGGGTCGGTCCTCTTCTGGGGCCAACGTCCTGACTTTC	CAARGRSSSGANVLTF
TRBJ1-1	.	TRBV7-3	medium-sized	TGTGCCAGCAGCTCTGACCCGAACACTGAAGCTTTCTTT	CASSSDPNTEAFF
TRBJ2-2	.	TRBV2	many	TGTGCCAGCAGGCGCGGGGATTCGGACACCGGGGAGCTGTTTTTT	CASRRGDSDTGELFF
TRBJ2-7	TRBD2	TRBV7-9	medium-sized	TGTGCCAGCAGCTTAGCAGCGGGAGTGTACGAGCAGTACTTC	CASSLAAGVYEQYF
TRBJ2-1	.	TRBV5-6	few	TGTGCCAGCAGCTGGCCGGGTGGGGTCAATGAGCAGTTCTTC	CASSWPGGVNEQFF
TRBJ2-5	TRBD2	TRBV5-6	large	TGTGCCAGCAGCTCCGGGACTAGCCTTGGGGCAGAGACCCAGTACTTC	CASSSGTSLGAETQYF
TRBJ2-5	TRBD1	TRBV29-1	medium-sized	TGCAGCGTGGCCGGCCGGACAGGGGAAGAGACCCAGTACTTC	CSVAGRTGEETQYF
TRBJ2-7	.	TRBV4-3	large	TGCGCCAGCAGCCAAGAGACCGTGGCCCACGAGCAGTACTTC	CASSQETVAHEQYF
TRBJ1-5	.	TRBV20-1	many	TGCAGTGCCCAAGGGGGGCAGATCAATCAGCCCCAGCATTTT	CSAQGGQINQPQHF
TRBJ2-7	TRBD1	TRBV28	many	TGTGCCAGCACCTCCGGGACAGATTACTACGAGCAGTACTTC	CASTSGTDYYEQYF
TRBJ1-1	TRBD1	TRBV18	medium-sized	TGTGCCAGCTCACCACGTGACAGGGGGCTGTCTGAAGCTTTCTTT	CASSPRDRGLSEAFF
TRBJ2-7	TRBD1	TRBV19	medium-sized	TGTGCCAGTAGTATCCGGGCAGGGGGAGACTCCTACGAGCAGTACTTC	CASSIRAGGDSYEQYF
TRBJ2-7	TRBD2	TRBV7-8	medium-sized	TGTGCCAGCAGCCGGGGACTAGCGGGAGTGAACGAGCAGTACTTC	CASSRGLAGVNEQYF
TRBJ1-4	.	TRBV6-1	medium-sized	TGTGCCAGCAGTGGCCTCAATGAAAAACTGTTTTTT	CASSGLNEKLFF
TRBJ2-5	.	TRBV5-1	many	TGCGCCAGCAGCTTGGACGAGACCCAGTACTTC	CASSLDETQYF
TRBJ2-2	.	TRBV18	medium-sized	TGTGCCAGCTCACCTCGGGCAGCGAACACCGGGGAGCTGTTTTTT	CASSPRAANTGELFF
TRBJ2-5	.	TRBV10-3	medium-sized	TGTGCCATCAGTGAAGGACAGCAAGAGACCCAGTACTTC	CAISEGQQETQYF
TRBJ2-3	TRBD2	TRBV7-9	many	TGTGCCAGCAGCTTAGTGGCGGGGGTTGATACGCAGTATTTT	CASSLVAGVDTQYF
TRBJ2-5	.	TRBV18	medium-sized	TGTGCCAGCTCACCATGGAGACTAGGAGCGAAAGAGACCCAGTACTTC	CASSPWRLGAKETQYF
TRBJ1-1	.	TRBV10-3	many	TGTGCCATCGGGGAGAGGGAGAACACTGAAGCTTTCTTT	CAIGERENTEAFF
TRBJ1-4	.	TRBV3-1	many	TGTGCCAGCAGCCAAGATTTGGAGCAGCTAACTAATGAAAAACTGTTTTTT	CASSQDLEQLTNEKLFF
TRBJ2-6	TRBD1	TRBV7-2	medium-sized	TGTGCCAACGGAGGACAGGGGGTTGGGGCCAACGTCCTGACTTTC	CANGGQGVGANVLTF
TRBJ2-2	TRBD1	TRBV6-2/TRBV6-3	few	TGTGCCAGCAGTTACCCTTCGGGACAGGGAATCTTCACCGGGGAGCTGTTTTTT	CASSYPSGQGIFTGELFF
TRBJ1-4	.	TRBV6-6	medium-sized	TGTGCCAGCAGTCTTGACCCAGAAAAACTGTTTTTT	CASSLDPEKLFF
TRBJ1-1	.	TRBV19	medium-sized	TGTGCCAGTAGTAAGAGCGGGAACACTGAAGCTTTCTTT	CASSKSGNTEAFF
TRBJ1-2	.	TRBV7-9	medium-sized	TGTGCCAGCAGCCGTACGGGAGGAGATAACTATGGCTACACCTTC	CASSRTGGDNYGYTF
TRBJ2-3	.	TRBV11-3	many	TGTGCCAGCAGCCGTGGTACGGGGGTAACAGATACGCAGTATTTT	CASSRGTGVTDTQYF
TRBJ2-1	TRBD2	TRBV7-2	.	TGTGCCAGCAGCTCACCGGGACTAGCGGGCGTTGAGCAGTTCTTC	CASSSPGLAGVEQFF
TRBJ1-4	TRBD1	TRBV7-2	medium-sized	TGTGCCAGCAGCCGGGGGGGACAGGGTTTTGAAAAACTGTTTTTT	CASSRGGQGFEKLFF
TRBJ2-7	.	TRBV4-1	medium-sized	TGCGCCAGCAGCCAAGATATCTACAGGGAGGTCGAGCAGTACTTC	CASSQDIYREVEQYF
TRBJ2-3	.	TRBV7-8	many	TGTGCCAGCAGCTTACCTAGGGGGGCTATCACAGATACGCAGTATTTT	CASSLPRGAITDTQYF
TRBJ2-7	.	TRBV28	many	TGTGCCAGCAGCCCGACTAGTAGGTACGAGCAGTACTTC	CASSPTSRYEQYF